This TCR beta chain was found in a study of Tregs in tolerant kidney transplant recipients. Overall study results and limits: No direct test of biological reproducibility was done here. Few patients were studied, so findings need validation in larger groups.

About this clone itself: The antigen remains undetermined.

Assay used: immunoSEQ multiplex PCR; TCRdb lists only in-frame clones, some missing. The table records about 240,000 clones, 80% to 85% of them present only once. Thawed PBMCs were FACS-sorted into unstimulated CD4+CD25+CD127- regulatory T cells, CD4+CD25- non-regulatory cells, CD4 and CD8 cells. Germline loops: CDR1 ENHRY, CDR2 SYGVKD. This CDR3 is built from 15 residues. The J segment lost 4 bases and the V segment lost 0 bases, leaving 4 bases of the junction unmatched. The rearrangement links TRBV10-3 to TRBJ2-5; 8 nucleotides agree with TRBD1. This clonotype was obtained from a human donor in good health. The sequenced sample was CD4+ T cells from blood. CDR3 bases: TGTGCCATCAGTGAGTCGGACAGGGACGGAGAGACCCAGTACTTC. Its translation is CAISESDRDGETQYF.